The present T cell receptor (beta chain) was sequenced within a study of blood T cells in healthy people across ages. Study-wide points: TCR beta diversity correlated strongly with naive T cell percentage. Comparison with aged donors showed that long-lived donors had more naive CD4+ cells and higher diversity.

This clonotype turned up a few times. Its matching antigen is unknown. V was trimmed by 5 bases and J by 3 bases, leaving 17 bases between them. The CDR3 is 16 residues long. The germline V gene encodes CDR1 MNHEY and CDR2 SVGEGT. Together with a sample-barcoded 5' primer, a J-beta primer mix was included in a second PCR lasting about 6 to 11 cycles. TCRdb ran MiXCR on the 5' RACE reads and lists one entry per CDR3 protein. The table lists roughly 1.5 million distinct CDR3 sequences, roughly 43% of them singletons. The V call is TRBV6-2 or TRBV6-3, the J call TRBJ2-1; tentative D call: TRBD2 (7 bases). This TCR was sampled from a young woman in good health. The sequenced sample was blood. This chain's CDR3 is CASSTLEGGVYNEQFF. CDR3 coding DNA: TGTGCCAGCAGTACCCTAGAGGGGGGGGTCTACAATGAGCAGTTCTTC.